This TCR beta chain was captured in a study of OX40 agonist ivuxolimab in advanced cancers. The method was immunoSEQ multiplex PCR; TCRdb's version includes in-frame clones alone and lacks a portion of them. The sample yields roughly 69,000 clones, 84% seen once. The clonotype was recovered from an adult with an advanced solid tumor such as melanoma, head and neck, liver or kidney cancer. The sample was CD4+ or CD8+ T cells sorted from blood, taken in a trial of the OX40 agonist ivuxolimab.

CDR3 sequence: CASSSIRGGEQYF. In DNA form, the CDR3 reads TGTGCCAGCAGCTCCATACGAGGGGGCGAGCAGTACTTC. The V and J genes are TRBV7-2 and TRBJ2-5, with D possibly matching TRBD1 (6 bases). The J call may be faulty, since TRBJ2-7 better matches the DNA end. Germline V lookup: CDR1 SGHTA, CDR2 FQGNSA. This CDR3 is 13 amino acids long.